This T cell receptor (beta chain) was recorded in a study of cytomegalovirus exposure and HLA in healthy donors. Points from the study as a whole: In a later analysis, donors in an Asian-associated ancestry cluster reportedly had fewer N-insertions in productive TCRs than the cohort mean.

All the people who gave samples were healthy bone marrow donors. 13 Jbeta primers and 60 Vbeta primers were used for the PCR. Method: immunoSEQ multiplex PCR; TCRdb's copy keeps in-frame clones and lacks some. The profile covers 100,000 to 150,000 clones, with around three quarters appearing a single time and 0.95% to 1.5% taken by the ten largest. For this clone: The antigen remains undetermined.

This TCR derives from a female donor in good health and CMV-seronegative. Sequences were obtained from PBMCs.

The CDR3 reads CASSLHSEAFF. The CDR3 coding sequence is TGTGCCAGCAGCTTACACAGTGAAGCTTTCTTT. The J gene is TRBJ1-1, the V gene TRBV7-2; D gene unclear. The CDR3 is 11 amino acids. Germline V gene data show CDR1 as SGHTA and CDR2 as FQGNSA. The V and J ends lost 2 bases and 7 bases respectively, with 5 bases between them.